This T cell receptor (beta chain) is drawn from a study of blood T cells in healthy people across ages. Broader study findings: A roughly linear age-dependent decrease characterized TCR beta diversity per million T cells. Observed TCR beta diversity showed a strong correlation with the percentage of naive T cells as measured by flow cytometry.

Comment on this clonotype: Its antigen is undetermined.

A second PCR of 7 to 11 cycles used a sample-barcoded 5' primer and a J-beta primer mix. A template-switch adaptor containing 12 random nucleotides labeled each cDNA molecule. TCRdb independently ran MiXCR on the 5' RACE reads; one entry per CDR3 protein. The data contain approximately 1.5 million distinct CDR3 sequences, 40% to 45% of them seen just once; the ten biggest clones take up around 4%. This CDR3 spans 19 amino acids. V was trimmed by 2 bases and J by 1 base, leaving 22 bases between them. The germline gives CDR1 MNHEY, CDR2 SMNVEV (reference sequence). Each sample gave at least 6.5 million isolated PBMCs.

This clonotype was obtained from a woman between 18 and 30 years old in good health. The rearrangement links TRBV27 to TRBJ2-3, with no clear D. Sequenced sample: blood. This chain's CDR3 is CASSLVGVTPLKGTDTQYF. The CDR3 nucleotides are TGTGCCAGCAGTTTAGTCGGAGTGACGCCCCTAAAGGGCACAGATACGCAGTATTTT.